The next 32 T cell receptor beta chains were all read from a single sample in a study of T cell responses to AZD1222 COVID-19 vaccine. Profiled with immunoSEQ multiplex PCR; TCRdb holds only in-frame clones, not every one. This table has more than 150,000 clones, around 87% appearing once. Here the sequenced sample was peripheral blood, taken 28 days after the second AZD1222 dose. The origin of the receptors is an adult who received the AZD1222 COVID-19 vaccine.

The chain has TRBV28 and TRBJ1-2; TRBD1 aligns across 8 bases. Germline CDR1 and CDR2: MDHEN and SYDVKM. The length of the CDR3 is 20 residues. V was pared by 5 bases and J by 6 bases, with 26 bases of the junction left unmatched. The CDR3: CASSPHAGKTTGGGMDGYTF. The CDR3 coding sequence is TGTGCCAGCAGTCCACACGCCGGAAAAACTACAGGGGGGGGTATGGATGGCTACACCTTC.

This rearrangement joins TRBV7-2 to TRBJ1-4; D uncertain. V dropped 4 bases and J dropped 3 bases, with 12 bases sitting between them. The CDR3 sequence is 15 residues long. The V gene's germline CDR1 is SGHTA and CDR2 FQGNSA. CDR3 loop: CASSSMGRANEKLFF. The CDR3 nucleotides are TGTGCCAGCAGCTCCATGGGTCGAGCTAATGAAAAACTGTTTTTT.

V and J are TRBV24-1 and TRBJ2-7, with D tentatively TRBD1 (6 bases). The CDR3 is 13 amino acids. With 1 base removed from V and 5 bases from J, the gap between germline ends came to 8 bases. Germline-derived CDR1 and CDR2 are KGHDR and SFDVKD. The CDR3 reads CATSDFTGNEQYF. CDR3 in DNA: TGTGCCACCAGTGATTTCACAGGGAACGAGCAGTACTTC.

This clone was observed a few times. This CDR3 is CASSLKGTDTQYF. The CDR3 nucleotides are TGTGCCAGCAGCTTGAAGGGGACAGATACGCAGTATTTT. The chain employs TRBV5-4 and TRBJ2-3; D may be TRBD1 (5 bases). Germline V CDR1 and CDR2: SGHNT, YYREEE (reference sequence). V lost 1 base, J lost 3 bases, and 6 bases lay in between. The CDR3 spans 13 residues.

V usage is TRBV7-9 and J usage is TRBJ1-4; D is uncertain. The CDR3 sequence is 13 residues long. The V end was cut by 6 bases, the J end by 5 bases, with 10 bases between. Germline V lookup: CDR1 SEHNR, CDR2 FQNEAQ (reference sequence). DNA of the CDR3: TGTGCCAGCAGACCAGGACGCAATGAAAAACTGTTTTTT. Encoded protein: CASRPGRNEKLFF.

This rearrangement joins TRBV4-1 to TRBJ1-5; D ambiguous. This CDR3 contains 15 residues. The V gene lost 0 bases and the J gene lost 3 bases, with 9 bases spanning the gap. Germline lookup yields CDR1 MGHRA and CDR2 YSYEKL. The CDR3 here is CASSQDVAPNQPQHF. Written as DNA, the CDR3 is TGCGCCAGCAGCCAAGATGTGGCCCCCAATCAGCCCCAGCATTTT.

This chain joins TRBV29-1 and TRBJ1-2; D is undetermined. The germline gives CDR1 SQVTM, CDR2 ANQGSEA. Trimming removed 7 bases from V and 0 bases from J, with 6 bases in between. This CDR3 spans 11 amino acids. The CDR3 DNA sequence: TGCAGCGCCGAGTCTAACTATGGCTACACCTTC. Residues: CSAESNYGYTF. The whole variable domain, remainder taken from reference TRBV29-1 and TRBJ1-2, is SAVISQKPSRDICQRGTSLTIQCQVDSQVTMMFWYRQQPGQSLTLIATANQGSEATYESGFVIDKFPISRPNLTFSTLTVSNMSPEDSSIYLCSAESNYGYTFGSGTRLTVV.

This clone was counted only a few times. The genes are TRBV18 and TRBJ1-2; D is uncertain. The CDR3 runs to 13 residues. V lost 3 bases, J lost 5 bases, and 10 bases lay in between. Germline CDR1 is KGHSH and CDR2 is LQKENI. CDR3: CASSPAEGYGYTF. CDR3 nucleotide sequence: TGTGCCAGCTCACCGGCGGAGGGATATGGCTACACCTTC.

The chain is built from TRBV7-2 and TRBJ2-7; TRBD2 matches at 7 bases. V shed 5 bases, J shed 9 bases, and the junction held 7 bases outside the gene matches. This CDR3 has 12 amino acids. The germline gives CDR1 SGHTA, CDR2 FQGNSA. The CDR3 DNA is TGTGCCAGCAGCGGGGGAGGGTTGGGGCAGTACTTC. It encodes CASSGGGLGQYF.

In its sample, this clone was seen once. This chain joins TRBV28 and TRBJ1-5; D remains unclear. The CDR3 is 16 amino acids. V lost 5 bases and J lost 4, with 18 bases in between. Germline-derived CDR1 and CDR2 are MDHEN and SYDVKM. The CDR3 region has the DNA TGTGCCAGCAGTCCGCAGCACGGCCTGACTAATCAGCCCCAGCATTTT. This sequence encodes CASSPQHGLTNQPQHF. Looking up the rest from reference TRBV28 and TRBJ1-5 gives the full variable domain: DVKVTQSSRYLVKRTGEKVFLECVQDMDHENMFWYRQDPGLGLRLIYFSYDVKMKEKGDIPEGYSVSREKKERFSLILESASTNQTSMYLCASSPQHGLTNQPQHFGDGTRLSIL.

This chain links TRBV28 with TRBJ2-3, with D possibly called TRBD1 or TRBD2 (5 bases each). The CDR3 covers 15 residues. V lost 7 bases and J lost 10, with 24 bases in between. Germline V gene data show CDR1 as MDHEN and CDR2 as SYDVKM. CDR3 in DNA: TGTGCCAGCACCGAGGGGCCTGCCCTGAGAGGTCCGCAGTATTTT. This translates into CASTEGPALRGPQYF. The full variable domain, its missing parts supplied by reference TRBV28 and TRBJ2-3, is DVKVTQSSRYLVKRTGEKVFLECVQDMDHENMFWYRQDPGLGLRLIYFSYDVKMKEKGDIPEGYSVSREKKERFSLILESASTNQTSMYLCASTEGPALRGPQYFGPGTRLTVL.

The chain links TRBV7-3 to TRBJ1-1; 10 nucleotides line up with TRBD1. This CDR3 has 13 residues. The germline V gene encodes CDR1 SGHTA and CDR2 FQGTGA. V shed 5 bases, J shed 10 bases, and the junction held 7 bases outside the gene matches. CDR3 in amino acids: CASSQGGQGLAFF. Written as DNA, the CDR3 is TGTGCCAGCAGCCAGGGGGGACAGGGGTTAGCTTTCTTT.

This clone has just one count. The V and J genes are TRBV29-1 and TRBJ1-1; 8 bases align to TRBD1. Per the germline V gene, CDR1 is SQVTM and CDR2 is ANQGSEA. The CDR3 loop spans 15 amino acids. V trimming: 6 bases; J trimming: 1 base; junction bases outside the gene matches: 10. The chain's CDR3 is CSVDKTGVGNTEAFF. As DNA, the CDR3 is TGCAGCGTCGATAAGACAGGGGTTGGGAACACTGAAGCTTTCTTT.

The chain carries TRBV19 and TRBJ1-2; D is unresolved. Germline CDR1 is LNHDA and CDR2 is SQIVND (reference sequence). Trimming cost V 4 bases and J 6 bases, with 12 bases left between them. CDR3 length: 13 amino acids. The CDR3 protein is CASSTSFGDGYTF. In DNA, the CDR3 is TGTGCCAGTAGTACGTCTTTCGGGGATGGCTACACCTTC.

By sample fraction, this clone is medium-sized. The chain combines TRBV13 with TRBJ1-3; D not resolved. The germline gives CDR1 PRHDT, CDR2 FYEKMQ (reference sequence). The V end lost 2 bases, the J end lost 3 bases, and 5 bases lay between the germline ends. The CDR3 extends over 13 amino acids. The CDR3 loop reads CASSLRVGNTIYF. As DNA, the CDR3 is TGTGCCAGCAGCTTAAGGGTTGGAAACACCATATATTTT.

The gene calls are TRBV7-8 and TRBJ1-1, with D unclear. CDR1 is SGHVS, CDR2 FQNEAQ, per germline. The CDR3 totals 14 residues. The germline V and J ends were trimmed by 5 bases and 4 bases, with 14 bases remaining between them. The CDR3 DNA is TGTGCCAGCAGCCCCGGCGGGCAGAGCACTGAAGCTTTCTTT. As protein: CASSPGGQSTEAFF.

A single count supports this clone. The chain employs TRBV2 and TRBJ1-2; the D is unclear. Trimming stripped 7 bases from V and 6 bases from J, with 9 bases between. The V gene's germline CDR1 is SNHLY and CDR2 FYNNEI. The CDR3 is made up of 11 amino acids. CDR3 sequence reads: CASIRTDGYTF. CDR3 coding DNA: TGTGCCAGCATCAGGACGGATGGCTACACCTTC.

The rearrangement joins TRBV5-1 to TRBJ2-7; D is unclear. The germline gives CDR1 SGHRS, CDR2 YFSETQ. V was cut by 0 bases and J by 5 bases, with 6 bases left in between. The CDR3 totals 12 residues. CDR3 DNA sequence: TGCGCCAGCAGCTTGGTTGGAAACGAGCAGTACTTC. It yields the protein CASSLVGNEQYF.

The chain couples TRBV18 to TRBJ2-3; 9 positions match TRBD1. The CDR3 is 14 residues long. Per the germline V gene, CDR1 is KGHSH and CDR2 is LQKENI. J lost 5 bases, V lost 1 base, and 1 base had no gene match. CDR3 loop: CASSPRTGEDTQYF. CDR3 nucleotide sequence: TGTGCCAGCTCACCACGGACAGGGGAAGATACGCAGTATTTT.

The V and J genes are TRBV7-2 and TRBJ1-5, with unresolved D. The germline CDR1 and CDR2 sequences are SGHTA and FQGNSA. The germline V and J ends were trimmed by 5 bases and 3 bases, with 11 bases remaining between them. The CDR3 spans 14 residues. This CDR3 is CASSPGPNNQPQHF. The CDR3 DNA is TGTGCCAGCAGCCCCGGACCGAACAATCAGCCCCAGCATTTT.

The chain couples TRBV6-2 or TRBV6-3 to TRBJ1-5, with a tentative D call TRBD1 (6 bases). The V gene's germline CDR1 is MNHEY and CDR2 SVGEGT. V dropped 0 bases and J dropped 5 bases, with 20 bases sitting between them. This CDR3 contains 18 residues. CDR3 sequence (DNA): TGTGCCAGCAGTTACTCGAAAACTCGTCTGGGGGCTCATCAGCCCCAGCATTTT. Residues: CASSYSKTRLGAHQPQHF.

The chain combines TRBV9 with TRBJ1-3; possibly TRBD1 for D (6 bases). The germline gives CDR1 SGDLS, CDR2 YYNGEE. Trimming pared 3 bases from V and 0 bases from J, leaving 13 bases between. This CDR3 is 16 amino acids long. Here the CDR3 reads CASSATGLASGNTIYF. The CDR3 DNA is TGTGCCAGCAGCGCAACAGGGTTGGCCTCTGGAAACACCATATATTTT.

This chain joins TRBV27 and TRBJ1-1, with a tentative D call TRBD1 (6 bases). The germline gives CDR1 MNHEY, CDR2 SMNVEV (reference sequence). Trimming removed 6 bases from V and 1 base from J, with 6 bases in between. The CDR3 extends over 12 amino acids. The CDR3 DNA is TGTGCCAGCAGGGACAGGAACACTGAAGCTTTCTTT. Protein: CASRDRNTEAFF.

The rearrangement joins TRBV11-2 to TRBJ1-2; the D gene is possibly TRBD1 (5 bases). The V end lost 1 base, the J end lost 5 bases, and 17 bases lay between the germline ends. Per germline, CDR1 SGHAT and CDR2 FQNNGV. CDR3 length: 16 amino acids. CDR3 amino acids: CASSLGATVLSYGYTF. The CDR3 region has the DNA TGTGCCAGCAGCTTAGGGGCGACAGTGCTCTCTTATGGCTACACCTTC.

The chain has TRBV19 and TRBJ1-3, with TRBD1 as a possible D gene (6 bases). V shed 3 bases and J shed 3 bases, with 12 bases lying between them. This CDR3 spans 15 amino acids. Germline CDR1 reads LNHDA; CDR2 reads SQIVND (reference sequence). The CDR3 coding sequence is TGTGCCAGTAGTATTTCAGGGGCCGTTGGAAACACCATATATTTT. This encodes CASSISGAVGNTIYF.

This clone was seen once. The chain recombines TRBV19 with TRBJ2-7; 11 bases map to TRBD1. Losses at the gene ends were 4 bases for V and 4 bases for J; bases not matched to a gene: 3. The germline V gene encodes CDR1 LNHDA and CDR2 SQIVND (reference sequence). The CDR3 length is 14 residues. Here the CDR3 DNA reads TGTGCCAGTAGTACGGACAGGGGGCGTTACGAGCAGTACTTC. Protein: CASSTDRGRYEQYF.

CDR3 loop: CASMDPFRTVSNQPQHF. DNA for the CDR3: TGTGCCAGTATGGACCCCTTTAGGACAGTTAGCAATCAGCCCCAGCATTTT. V gene TRBV19 combines with J gene TRBJ1-5, with D possibly TRBD1 on 6 matching bases. The CDR3 runs 17 residues. Trimming removed 7 bases at V and 0 bases at J, with 19 bases between. The germline CDR1 and CDR2 sequences are LNHDA and SQIVND (reference sequence).

The gene calls are TRBV7-2 and TRBJ2-7; D is unresolved. The V end lost 5 bases, the J end lost 4 bases, and 6 bases lay between the germline ends. The CDR3 loop spans 11 amino acids. Germline-derived CDR1 and CDR2 are SGHTA and FQGNSA. The CDR3 DNA reads TGTGCCAGCAGCAACATTTACGAGCAGTACTTC. This encodes CASSNIYEQYF.

The chain combines TRBV5-4 with TRBJ2-1; TRBD2 agrees at 7 bases. In germline, CDR1 is SGHNT, CDR2 YYREEE (reference sequence). This CDR3 has 14 amino acids. The junction had 7 bases not matched to a gene; V was cut back by 2 bases and J by 8 bases. Written as DNA, the CDR3 is TGTGCCAGCAGCTTACCTAGGGAGGGCGATGAGCAGTTCTTC. Translated: CASSLPREGDEQFF.

The chain has TRBV7-3 and TRBJ2-1; D gene ambiguous. Germline V CDR1 and CDR2: SGHTA, FQGTGA. V gave up 3 bases and J gave up 0 bases, with 9 bases separating them. The CDR3 totals 15 residues. In DNA form, the CDR3 reads TGTGCCAGCAGCTTTGGACCCCCCTCCTACAATGAGCAGTTCTTC. Amino acids: CASSFGPPSYNEQFF. The full variable domain, its missing parts supplied by reference TRBV7-3 and TRBJ2-1, is GAGVSQTPSNKVTEKGKYVELRCDPISGHTALYWYRQSLGQGPEFLIYFQGTGAADDSGLPNDRFFAVRPEGSVSTLKIQRTERGDSAVYLCASSFGPPSYNEQFFGPGTRLTVL.

The rearrangement joins TRBV7-9 to TRBJ1-3, with TRBD1 identical over 7 bases. Germline values: CDR1 SEHNR, CDR2 FQNEAQ (reference sequence). The CDR3 is made up of 15 amino acids. Trimming cost V 0 bases and J 4 bases; bases outside gene matches: 3. In nucleotides, the CDR3 is TGTGCCAGCAGCTTAGCAAGAGGGGGCGGAAACACCATATATTTT. Translated, it gives CASSLARGGGNTIYF.

The J gene is TRBJ2-1, the V gene TRBV10-3; 9 positions agree with TRBD1. V lost 10 bases and J lost 10; bases outside the gene matches: 14. CDR3 size: 14 residues. Germline V CDR1 and CDR2: ENHRY, SYGVKD. In DNA form, the CDR3 reads TGTGCCACTAAAGGACAGGGGAGAGCGGGCGAGCAGTTCTTC. It encodes CATKGQGRAGEQFF.